The next 5 T cell receptor beta chains were all read from a single sample in a study of blood T cell repertoires in COVID-19. The assay was immunoSEQ multiplex PCR, and TCRdb's table has in-frame clones only and misses some. The sample carries about 80,000 clones, roughly 80% recorded once. Material for sequencing was peripheral blood. All receptors derive from a woman aged 70-85 years with acute or convalescent COVID-19.

The chain combines TRBV5-1 with TRBJ2-1; weak D call: TRBD1 (6 bases). V was clipped by 3 bases and J by 10 bases, with 14 bases between them. The CDR3 is 13 residues long. CDR1 SGHRS and CDR2 YFSETQ come from the germline V gene. The CDR3 DNA reads TGCGCCAGCAGCTGGGAAACAGGGAGAGAGCAGTTCTTC. Its protein is CASSWETGREQFF.

The chain employs TRBV19 and TRBJ1-4, with D possibly TRBD1 on 5 matching bases. Germline-derived CDR1 and CDR2 are LNHDA and SQIVND (reference sequence). With 3 bases removed from V and 3 bases from J, the gap between germline ends came to 8 bases. This CDR3 is 14 amino acids long. CDR3 protein: CASSISRANEKLFF. The CDR3 bases are TGTGCCAGTAGTATTTCCAGGGCTAATGAAAAACTGTTTTTT. Together with reference TRBV19 and TRBJ1-4, the CDR3 gives the full variable domain: DGGITQSPKYLFRKEGQNVTLSCEQNLNHDAMYWYRQDPGQGLRLIYYSQIVNDFQKGDIAEGYSVSREKKESFPLTVTSAQKNPTAFYLCASSISRANEKLFFGSGTQLSVL.

This clone was seen only a few times. The J gene is TRBJ1-6, the V gene TRBV10-3; a weak D match, TRBD1 (6 bases). The CDR3 contains 14 residues. Germline V gene data show CDR1 as ENHRY and CDR2 as SYGVKD. The V end was cut by 2 bases, the J end by 7 bases, with 9 bases between. In nucleotides, the CDR3 is TGTGCCATCAGTGAGACAGGGCCCAATTCACCCCTCCACTTT. Protein product: CAISETGPNSPLHF.

The chain carries TRBV28 and TRBJ2-1; 13 bases are shared with TRBD2. V dropped 4 bases and J dropped 7; count of bases not matched to a gene: 1. Germline V gene data show CDR1 as MDHEN and CDR2 as SYDVKM. The CDR3 totals 14 residues. CDR3 protein: CASSWTSGRNEQFF. The CDR3, as DNA: TGTGCCAGCAGTTGGACTAGCGGGAGAAATGAGCAGTTCTTC.

The V call is TRBV5-6, the J call TRBJ1-1; a weak D match, TRBD1 (5 bases). The germline V gene has CDR1 SGHDT and CDR2 YYEEEE. The CDR3 spans 16 residues. V was clipped by 0 bases and J by 4 bases, with 16 bases between them. The CDR3 region has the DNA TGTGCCAGCAGCTTGGCCAGTCGGGGGATGAGCACTGAAGCTTTCTTT. Translation gives CASSLASRGMSTEAFF. Full variable domain (missing parts from reference TRBV5-6 and TRBJ1-1): DAGVTQSPTHLIKTRGQQVTLRCSPKSGHDTVSWYQQALGQGPQFIFQYYEEEERQRGNFPDRFSGHQFPNYSSELNVNALLLGDSALYLCASSLASRGMSTEAFFGQGTRLTVV.